The present T cell receptor beta chain was sequenced within a study of T cells in Graves' hyperthyroidism and ophthalmopathy. Looking at the study overall: It was at initial diagnosis, before any treatment, that peripheral blood was collected.

In its sample, this clonotype was seen a few times. The germline V gene encodes CDR1 LGHNA and CDR2 YNFKEQ. Trimming took 0 bases from V and 10 from J, leaving 7 bases between them. This CDR3 spans 12 amino acids. The investigators amplified TCR beta CDR3 regions from RNA transcripts. Carried out on the TCR CDR3, a first-round RT-PCR used the HTBI primer set. TCRdb reprocessed the multiplex PCR reads via MiXCR and lists one record per CDR3 protein. There are roughly 420,000 distinct CDR3 sequences in the sample; more than 15% occur only once, and around 7.3% lies in the top ten. A lack of ophthalmopathy progression within 18 months defined stable Graves' hyperthyroidism. The study excluded patients with uncontrolled infection, other autoimmune disease, pregnancy or lactation.

Source material: blood. This rearrangement joins TRBV4-2 to TRBJ1-5, with unresolved D. This sequence originates from a woman younger than 35 with Graves' hyperthyroidism. Here the CDR3 DNA reads TGTGCCAGCAGCCAAGAGATCGGACCCCAGCATTTT. Translating gives CASSQEIGPQHF.